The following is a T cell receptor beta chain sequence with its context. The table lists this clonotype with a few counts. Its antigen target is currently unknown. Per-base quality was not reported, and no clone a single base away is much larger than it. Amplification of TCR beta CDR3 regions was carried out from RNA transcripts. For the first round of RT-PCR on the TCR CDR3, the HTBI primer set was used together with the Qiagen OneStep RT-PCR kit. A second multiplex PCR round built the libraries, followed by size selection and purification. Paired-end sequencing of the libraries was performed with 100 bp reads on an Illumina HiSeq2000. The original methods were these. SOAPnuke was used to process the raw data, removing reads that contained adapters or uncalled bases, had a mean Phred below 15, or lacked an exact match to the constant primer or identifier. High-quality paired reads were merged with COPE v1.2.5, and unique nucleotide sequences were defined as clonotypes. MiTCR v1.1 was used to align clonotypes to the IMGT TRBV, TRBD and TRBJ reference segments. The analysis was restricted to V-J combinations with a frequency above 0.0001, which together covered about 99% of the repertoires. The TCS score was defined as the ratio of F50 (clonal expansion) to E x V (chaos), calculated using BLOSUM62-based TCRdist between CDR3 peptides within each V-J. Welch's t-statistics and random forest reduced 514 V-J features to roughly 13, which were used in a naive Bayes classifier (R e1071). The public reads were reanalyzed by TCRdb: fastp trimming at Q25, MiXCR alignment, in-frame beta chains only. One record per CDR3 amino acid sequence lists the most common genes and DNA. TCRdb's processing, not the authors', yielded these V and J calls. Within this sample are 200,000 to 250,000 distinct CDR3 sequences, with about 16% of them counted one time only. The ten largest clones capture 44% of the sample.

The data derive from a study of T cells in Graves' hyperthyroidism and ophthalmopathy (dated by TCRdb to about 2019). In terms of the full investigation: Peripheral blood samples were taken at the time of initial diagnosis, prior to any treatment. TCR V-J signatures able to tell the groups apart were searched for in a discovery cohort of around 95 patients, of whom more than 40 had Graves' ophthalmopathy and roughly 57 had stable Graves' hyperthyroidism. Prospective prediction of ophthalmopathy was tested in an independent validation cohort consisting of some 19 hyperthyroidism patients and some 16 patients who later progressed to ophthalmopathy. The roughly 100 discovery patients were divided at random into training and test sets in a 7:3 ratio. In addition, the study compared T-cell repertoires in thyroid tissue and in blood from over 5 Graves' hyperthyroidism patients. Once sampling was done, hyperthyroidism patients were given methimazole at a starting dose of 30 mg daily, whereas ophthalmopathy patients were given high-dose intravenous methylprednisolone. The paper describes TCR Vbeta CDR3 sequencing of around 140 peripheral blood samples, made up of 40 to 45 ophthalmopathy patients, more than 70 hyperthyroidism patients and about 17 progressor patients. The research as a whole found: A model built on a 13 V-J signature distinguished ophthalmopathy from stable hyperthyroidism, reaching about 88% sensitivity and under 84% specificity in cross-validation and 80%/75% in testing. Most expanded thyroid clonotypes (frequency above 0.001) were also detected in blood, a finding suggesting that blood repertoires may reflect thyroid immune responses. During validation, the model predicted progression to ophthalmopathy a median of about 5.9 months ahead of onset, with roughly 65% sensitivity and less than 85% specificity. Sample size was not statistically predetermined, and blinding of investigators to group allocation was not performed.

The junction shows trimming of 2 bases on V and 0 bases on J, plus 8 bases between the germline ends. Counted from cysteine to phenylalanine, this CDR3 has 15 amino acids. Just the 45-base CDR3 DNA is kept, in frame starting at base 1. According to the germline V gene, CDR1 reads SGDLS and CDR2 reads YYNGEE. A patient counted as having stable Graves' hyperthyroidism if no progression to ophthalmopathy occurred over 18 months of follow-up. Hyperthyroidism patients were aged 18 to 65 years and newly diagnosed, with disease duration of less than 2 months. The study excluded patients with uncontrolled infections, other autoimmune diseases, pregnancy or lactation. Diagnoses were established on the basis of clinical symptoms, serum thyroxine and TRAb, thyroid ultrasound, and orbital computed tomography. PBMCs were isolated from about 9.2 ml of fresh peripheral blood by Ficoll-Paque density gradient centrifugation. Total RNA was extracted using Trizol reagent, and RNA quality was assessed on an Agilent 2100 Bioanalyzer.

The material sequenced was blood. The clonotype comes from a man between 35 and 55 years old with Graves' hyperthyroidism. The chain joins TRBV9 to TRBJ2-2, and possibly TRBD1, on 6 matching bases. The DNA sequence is TGTGCCAGCAGCGTGTGGACAGCGAACACCGGGGAGCTGTTTTTT. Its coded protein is CASSVWTANTGELFF.